This is a list of T cell receptor beta chains from one sample in a study of blood T cells in healthy people across ages. TCRdb reprocessed the 5' RACE reads with MiXCR, giving one entry per CDR3 protein. The data contain about a million distinct CDR3 sequences, just over 50% of them seen just once; the ten biggest clones take up over 20%. Sequencing was done on a sample of blood. The receptors come from a woman aged 55-70 years in good health. Both conserved end residues are part of each CDR3. The D gene is left open where the match is weak. The size of a clone is reported for some rows only, either as once, few or many, or as a class for expanded clones.

TRBV20-1	few	TRBJ2-5	-	CSARGADATQYF	TGCAGTGCTAGGGGGGCGGACGCGACCCAGTACTTC
TRBV11-2	-	TRBJ2-1	-	CASKGYNEQFF	TGTGCCAGCAAGGGTTACAATGAGCAGTTCTTC
TRBV29-1	-	TRBJ2-3	-	CSVVRGTDAQYF	TGCAGCGTCGTACGGGGCACAGATGCGCAGTATTTT
TRBV7-2	-	TRBJ2-2	-	CASSVGVTTGELFF	TGTGCCAGCAGCGTGGGGGTTACCACCGGGGAGCTGTTTTTT
TRBV20-1	-	TRBJ2-3	-	CSARLSRGRDTQYF	TGCAGTGCTCGACTAAGCCGGGGCAGAGATACGCAGTATTTT
TRBV10-3	-	TRBJ2-4	-	CAISESILVDSSAKNIQYF	TGTGCCATCAGTGAGTCGATCCTAGTCGATAGTTCAGCCAAAAACATTCAGTACTTC
TRBV7-2	-	TRBJ2-7	-	CASSFGSGAPYEQYF	TGTGCCAGCAGCTTCGGGTCAGGGGCGCCCTACGAGCAGTACTTC
TRBV7-6	-	TRBJ2-2	-	CASSLVPGKTGELFF	TGTGCCAGCAGCTTAGTTCCCGGGAAGACCGGGGAGCTGTTTTTT
TRBV5-1	-	TRBJ1-6	-	CASSLGQLNNSPPHF	TGCGCCAGCAGCTTGGGACAGCTGAATAATTCACCCCCCCACTTT
TRBV20-1	few	TRBJ2-5	-	CSARDPFEETQYF	TGCAGTGCTAGAGACCCCTTTGAAGAGACCCAGTACTTC
TRBV11-2	-	TRBJ2-1	TRBD2	CASSLDFGLAGEYNEQFF	TGTGCCAGCAGCTTAGATTTTGGGCTTGCGGGAGAGTACAATGAGCAGTTCTTC
TRBV5-8	-	TRBJ2-5	-	CASSAKEYQETQYF	TGTGCCAGCAGTGCCAAGGAGTACCAAGAGACCCAGTACTTC
TRBV7-8	-	TRBJ1-2	-	CASSPVGAHGYTF	TGTGCCAGCAGCCCCGTGGGGGCCCACGGCTACACCTTC
TRBV15	few	TRBJ1-4	-	CATSRDLVNEKLFF	TGTGCCACCAGCAGAGATTTGGTTAATGAAAAACTGTTTTTT
TRBV11-2	few	TRBJ2-5	TRBD2	CASSSIAGGVETQYF	TGTGCCAGCAGCTCCATAGCGGGAGGCGTAGAGACCCAGTACTTC
TRBV7-2	many	TRBJ2-7	-	CASSLRRGPYEQYF	TGTGCCAGCAGCTTAAGGAGGGGGCCCTACGAGCAGTACTTC